The text below deals with one T cell receptor (beta chain). Using immunoSEQ multiplex PCR, the repertoire was profiled, and TCRdb retains in-frame clones only, with some absent. Here the sample spans over 25,000 clones, approximately 82% being singletons. This sample stems from a study of sequential checkpoint blockade in melanoma. Regarding treatment: randomized to nivolumab then ipilimumab (arm A) or the reverse (arm B). The germline CDR1 and CDR2 sequences are WNHNN and SYGVQD (reference sequence). CDR3 length: 15 amino acids. The germline V and J ends were trimmed by 10 bases and 7 bases, with 20 bases remaining between them.

The sequencing used CD8+ T cells sorted from blood (inferred from file names), collected from a patient given nivolumab and ipilimumab in sequence. The V call is TRBV10-1, the J call TRBJ1-6, with a tentative D call TRBD1 (6 bases). This clonotype was obtained from a human donor with melanoma. CDR3 region: CAKTPPGHRNSPLHF. CDR3 coding DNA: TGCGCCAAGACACCCCCGGGACACCGGAATTCACCCCTCCACTTT.